The next 17 T cell receptor beta chains were all read from a single sample in a study of glioma-infiltrating T cells after dendritic cell vaccination. Some clones are missing from TCRdb's copy, which holds only in-frame ones; the method was immunoSEQ multiplex PCR. The sample contains tens of thousands of clones, roughly 82% of which appear only once. This specimen was blood, taken before dendritic cell vaccination. The source of these receptors is a human donor with glioblastoma.

The chain is built from TRBV7-9 and TRBJ2-1, with 11 bases matching TRBD1. Looked up from germline, CDR1 is SEHNR and CDR2 is FQNEAQ (reference sequence). This CDR3 spans 14 amino acids. Losses at the gene ends were 7 bases for V and 4 bases for J; bases not matched to a gene: 3. The CDR3 nucleotides read TGTGCCAGCAAAGGGACAGGGGGTTACAATGAGCAGTTCTTC. This codes for CASKGTGGYNEQFF.

The rearrangement uses TRBV7-9 and TRBJ2-1; a possible D gene is TRBD1 (6 bases). CDR1 and CDR2 (germline): SEHNR, FQNEAQ (reference sequence). Trimming cost V 6 bases and J 1 base, with 10 bases left between them. The CDR3 is 14 amino acids. The CDR3 DNA sequence: TGTGCCAGCAGTACAGGGAGTTCCTACAATGAGCAGTTCTTC. It specifies CASSTGSSYNEQFF.

Only one count was recorded for this clone. J is TRBJ2-5 and V is TRBV7-9; TRBD2 matches 8 bases. Germline V gives CDR1 SEHNR, CDR2 FQNEAQ (reference sequence). The CDR3 has 13 residues. Trimming took 3 bases from V and 5 from J; bases not matched to a gene: 2. CDR3 amino acids: CASSLRGAETQYF. CDR3 DNA sequence: TGTGCCAGCAGCTTGCGGGGGGCGGAGACCCAGTACTTC.

A few counts support this clone. The chain recombines TRBV28 with TRBJ1-6; 8 bases agree with TRBD1. Germline V lookup: CDR1 MDHEN, CDR2 SYDVKM. Germline trimming cut 6 bases from V and 9 bases from J; bases unmatched to any gene: 7. The length of the CDR3 is 14 residues. The CDR3 loop reads CASSSGQGGSPLHF. The DNA for the CDR3 is TGTGCCAGCAGCTCTGGACAGGGTGGTTCACCCCTCCACTTT.

The chain uses TRBV6-1 and TRBJ1-2; the D gene is possibly TRBD1 (5 bases). The germline CDR1 and CDR2 sequences are MNHNS and SASEGT. V was trimmed by 2 bases and J by 4 bases, leaving 14 bases between them. CDR3 length equals 15 residues. The CDR3 loop is CASSENQGLGYGYTF. The CDR3 bases are TGTGCCAGCAGTGAAAATCAGGGCTTGGGCTATGGCTACACCTTC.

J is TRBJ2-3 and V is TRBV11-2; D unclear. The CDR3 contains 15 residues. The germline gives CDR1 SGHAT, CDR2 FQNNGV. The V and J ends lost 0 bases and 1 base respectively, with 8 bases between them. The CDR3: CASSLDAIGTDTQYF. The CDR3 bases are TGTGCCAGCAGCTTAGATGCGATAGGCACAGATACGCAGTATTTT.

This sequence joins TRBV4-1 and TRBJ2-2; tentatively, D is TRBD1 (6 bases). Per the germline V gene, CDR1 is MGHRA and CDR2 is YSYEKL. The CDR3 is 13 residues long. Trimming left V 8 bases short and J 7 bases short, with 14 bases between. CDR3 DNA sequence: TGCGCCAGCGCGGGCAGGGGTGACGGGGAGCTGTTTTTT. Its protein product is CASAGRGDGELFF.

The V and J genes are TRBV6-1 and TRBJ2-7, with D uncertain. Germline CDR1 is MNHNS and CDR2 is SASEGT. V was cut by 4 bases and J by 6 bases, with 7 bases left in between. The CDR3 has 11 residues. In DNA form, the CDR3 reads TGTGCCAGCAGTGGACATTTCGAGCAGTACGTC. This encodes CASSGHFEQYV.

The genes are TRBV6-5 and TRBJ1-5; a weak D match, TRBD1 (6 bases). The CDR3 contains 13 residues. Germline values: CDR1 MNHEY, CDR2 SVGAGI. V lost 11 bases and J lost 7, with 18 bases in between. The CDR3 protein is CAAEPQGGQPQHF. The DNA for the CDR3 is TGTGCCGCCGAACCACAGGGAGGGCAGCCCCAGCATTTT.

The genes are TRBV18 and TRBJ1-6, with D maybe TRBD1 (6 bases). Looked up from germline, CDR1 is KGHSH and CDR2 is LQKENI. The CDR3 totals 18 residues. Trimming stripped 4 bases from V and 3 bases from J, with 19 bases between. The CDR3 spells CASSLNQGPKNYNSPLHF. DNA of the CDR3: TGTGCCAGCTCACTGAACCAGGGGCCCAAGAACTATAATTCACCCCTCCACTTT.

The chain employs TRBV10-3 and TRBJ2-5; 11 nucleotides agree with TRBD2. Germline V lookup: CDR1 ENHRY, CDR2 SYGVKD. Losses at the gene ends were 4 bases for V and 5 bases for J; bases not matched to a gene: 3. This CDR3 comprises 14 residues. CDR3 protein: CAISGTSGWETQYF. DNA of the CDR3: TGTGCCATCAGTGGGACTAGCGGGTGGGAGACCCAGTACTTC.

This rearrangement joins TRBV10-1 to TRBJ2-5; D remains unclear. The V end was cut by 0 bases, the J end by 4 bases, with 6 bases between. This CDR3 is built from 13 residues. Germline loops: CDR1 WNHNN, CDR2 SYGVQD (reference sequence). The CDR3 DNA follows: TGCGCCAGCAGTGAGTCACAGAGAGAGACCCAGTACTTC. It is translated as CASSESQRETQYF.

This clone was seen only a few times. The V gene is TRBV18, the J gene TRBJ1-5; 8 nucleotides match TRBD1. This CDR3 spans 17 amino acids. Trimming removed 4 bases from V and 0 bases from J; junction bases left unmatched: 8. CDR1 KGHSH and CDR2 LQKENI come from the germline V gene. The CDR3 DNA sequence: TGTGCCAGCTCACGAACCCGACAGGGGCTTAGCAATCAGCCCCAGCATTTT. As protein: CASSRTRQGLSNQPQHF.

A word on this clone: Other DNA sequences in this specimen translate into the identical CDR3. This chain joins TRBV28 and TRBJ1-6, with 9 nucleotides matching TRBD1. The CDR3 has 17 amino acids. The junction had 11 bases not matched to a gene; V was cut back by 5 bases and J by 6 bases. Germline loops: CDR1 MDHEN, CDR2 SYDVKM. The CDR3 DNA sequence: TGTGCCAGCAGTCGGACAGGGGAGCACCTTTTTAATTCACCCCTCCACTTT. The encoded protein is CASSRTGEHLFNSPLHF. The variable domain in full, completed from reference TRBV28 and TRBJ1-6, reads DVKVTQSSRYLVKRTGEKVFLECVQDMDHENMFWYRQDPGLGLRLIYFSYDVKMKEKGDIPEGYSVSREKKERFSLILESASTNQTSMYLCASSRTGEHLFNSPLHFGNGTRLTVT.

The chain is built from TRBV2 and TRBJ2-2, with D uncertain. Germline V CDR1 and CDR2: SNHLY, FYNNEI. V shed 2 bases and J shed 7 bases, with 11 bases lying between them. The CDR3 loop spans 14 amino acids. The CDR3 region has the DNA TGTGCCAGCAGTGAAACGCATTCGGTCGGGGAGCTGTTTTTT. Amino acid sequence: CASSETHSVGELFF. The variable domain in full, completed from reference TRBV2 and TRBJ2-2, reads EPEVTQTPSHQVTQMGQEVILRCVPISNHLYFYWYRQILGQKVEFLVSFYNNEISEKSEIFDDQFSVERPDGSNFTLKIRSTKLEDSAMYFCASSETHSVGELFFGEGSRLTVL.

The CDR3 nucleotides are TGCGCCAGCAGCCTTTCGACAGGGGGGGGACTGAGTGGAACTGAGCAGTTCTTC. This codes for CASSLSTGGGLSGTEQFF. The rearrangement joins TRBV5-1 to TRBJ2-1; TRBD1 matches 9 bases. V shed 4 bases and J 9 bases; nucleotides not matched to a gene: 20. Germline lookup yields CDR1 SGHRS and CDR2 YFSETQ. The CDR3 has 18 amino acids.

V is TRBV7-9 and J is TRBJ1-2, with a tentative D call TRBD1 (5 bases). The CDR3 sequence is 14 residues long. Germline-derived CDR1 and CDR2 are SEHNR and FQNEAQ (reference sequence). V lost 5 bases and J 4 bases, leaving 14 bases between the germline ends. The CDR3 protein is CASSITTDSYGYTF. The CDR3 DNA reads TGTGCCAGCAGCATTACGACAGACTCCTATGGCTACACCTTC.